Described below is a single T cell receptor (beta chain) sequence and its context. As yet, its antigen is unknown. For every subset, genomic DNA was evenly distributed across several immunoSEQ plates. Under the authors' procedure: From ImmunoSEQ came sequences covering only the junction and carrying no quality scores, so filtering differed. Sequencing used immunoSEQ multiplex PCR; TCRdb keeps in-frame clones, though not all of them. V and J calls and clone size are copied from that table; D and trimming were computed from the DNA. The sample records about 1.5 million clones, approximately 98% being singletons. This specimen comes from a study of shared clonotypes between healthy human individuals. Study-wide background: The people who gave samples were two women and a few men aged 18 to 49.

Deletions cut 4 bases from V and 0 bases from J, with 3 bases between. The CDR3 runs to 13 residues. Germline V gene lookup returns CDR1 SGHTA and CDR2 FQGNSA. Findings and limits, study-wide: Clonotypes which were not shared had lower generation probabilities than clonotypes that all four donors shared.

The TCR sequence derives from a man aged 30 to 45 in good health. Source material: naive CD4+ T cells sorted from blood. Subset indicated: CD45RA+ positively selected. The chain links TRBV7-2 to TRBJ2-2, with D hard to call. CDR3 sequence reads: CASSYTNTGELFF. Written as DNA, the CDR3 is TGTGCCAGCAGCTATACGAACACCGGGGAGCTGTTTTTT.